The source of this T cell receptor beta chain is a study of control samples from healthy donors and cancer patients. The data were produced by immunoSEQ multiplex PCR, yet TCRdb's version contains in-frame clones alone and is incomplete. Of 160,000 or so clones listed, 93% are singletons. This CDR3 is 14 amino acids long. Trimming took off 1 base at V and 4 bases at J, with 10 bases between the two ends. The germline CDR1 and CDR2 sequences are SGDLS and YYNGEE. This chain connects TRBV9 to TRBJ2-3; D is possibly TRBD2 (5 bases). This clonotype was sampled from a man between 50 and 59 years old in good health. Sequenced material: blood. The CDR3 nucleotides read TGTGCCAGCAGCGTAAAAGGAGGCGCAGATACGCAGTATTTT. It encodes CASSVKGGADTQYF. Using reference TRBV9 and TRBJ2-3 for the parts outside the CDR3, the full variable domain is DSGVTQTPKHLITATGQRVTLRCSPRSGDLSVYWYQQSLDQGLQFLIQYYNGEERAKGNILERFSAQQFPDLHSELNLSSLELGDSALYFCASSVKGGADTQYFGPGTRLTVL.